The T cell receptor beta chain described here comes from a study of shared clonotypes between healthy human individuals. Terminally differentiated effector memory CD45RA+ cells were excluded from the naive CD8 cells, which were CD45RO-negative and positively selected for CCR7. Germline CDR1 reads SGHDT; CDR2 reads YYEEEE. This CDR3 contains 13 residues. This clone was seen only once. Relative to the germline gene, one junction end is altered; a read error may explain this. TCRdb's table, derived via immunoSEQ multiplex PCR, lists solely in-frame clones and lacks some. Of roughly 2.1 million clones in the sample, more than 85% are singletons; the top ten hold over 1.5%.

The chain uses TRBV5-6 and TRBJ1-2; D unclear. The TCR originated in a man younger than 35 in good health. Some clones in this sample may be carry-over from other donors' samples. Input material: naive CD8+ T cells from PBMCs. The CDR3 here is CASSNLRAVSLAF. CDR3 nucleotide sequence: TGTGCCAGCAGCAACCTGCGAGCGGTTTCCTTAGCCTTC.